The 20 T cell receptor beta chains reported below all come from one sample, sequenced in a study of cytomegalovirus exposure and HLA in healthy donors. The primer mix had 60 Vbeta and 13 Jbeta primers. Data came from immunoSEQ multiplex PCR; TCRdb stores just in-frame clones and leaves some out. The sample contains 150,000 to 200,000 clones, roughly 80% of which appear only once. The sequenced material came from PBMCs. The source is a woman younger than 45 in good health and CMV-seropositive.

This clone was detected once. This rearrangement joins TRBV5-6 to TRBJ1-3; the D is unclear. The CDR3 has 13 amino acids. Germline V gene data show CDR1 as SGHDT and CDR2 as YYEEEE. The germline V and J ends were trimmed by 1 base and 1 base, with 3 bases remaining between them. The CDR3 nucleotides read TGTGCCAGCAGCTTGTCGTCTGGAAACACCATATATTTT. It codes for CASSLSSGNTIYF.

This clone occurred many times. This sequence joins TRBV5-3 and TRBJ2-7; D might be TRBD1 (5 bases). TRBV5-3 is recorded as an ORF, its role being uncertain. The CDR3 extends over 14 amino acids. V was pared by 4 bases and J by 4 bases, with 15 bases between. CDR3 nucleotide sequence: TGTGCCAGAAGCCTACCAGGGCTCCGATACGAGCAGTACTTC. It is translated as CARSLPGLRYEQYF.

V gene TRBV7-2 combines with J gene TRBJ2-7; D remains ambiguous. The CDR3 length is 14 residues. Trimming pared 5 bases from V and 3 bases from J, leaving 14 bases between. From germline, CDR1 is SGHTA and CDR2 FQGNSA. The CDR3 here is CASSTNAGSYEQYF. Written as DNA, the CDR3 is TGTGCCAGCAGCACAAACGCAGGCAGCTACGAGCAGTACTTC.

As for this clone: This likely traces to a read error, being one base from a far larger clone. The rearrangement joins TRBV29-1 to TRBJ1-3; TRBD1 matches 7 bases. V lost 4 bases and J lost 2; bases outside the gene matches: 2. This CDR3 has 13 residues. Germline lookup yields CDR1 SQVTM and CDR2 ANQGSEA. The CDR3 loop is CSVGQGAGNTIYF. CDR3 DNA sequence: TGCAGCGTTGGGCAGGGGGCTGGAAACACCATATATTTT.

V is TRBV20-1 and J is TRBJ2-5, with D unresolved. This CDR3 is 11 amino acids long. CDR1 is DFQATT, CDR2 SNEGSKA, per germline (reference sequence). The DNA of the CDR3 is TGCAGCCAGGTATTTCAAGAGACCCAGTACTTC. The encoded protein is CSQVFQETQYF.

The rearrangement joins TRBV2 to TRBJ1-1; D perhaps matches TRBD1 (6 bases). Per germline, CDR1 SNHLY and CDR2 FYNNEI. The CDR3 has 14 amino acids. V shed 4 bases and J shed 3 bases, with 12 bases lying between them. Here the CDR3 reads CASSARAGDTEAFF. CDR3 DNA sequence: TGTGCCAGCAGTGCTCGGGCAGGGGACACTGAAGCTTTCTTT. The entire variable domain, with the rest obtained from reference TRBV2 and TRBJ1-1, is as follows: EPEVTQTPSHQVTQMGQEVILRCVPISNHLYFYWYRQILGQKVEFLVSFYNNEISEKSEIFDDQFSVERPDGSNFTLKIRSTKLEDSAMYFCASSARAGDTEAFFGQGTRLTVV.

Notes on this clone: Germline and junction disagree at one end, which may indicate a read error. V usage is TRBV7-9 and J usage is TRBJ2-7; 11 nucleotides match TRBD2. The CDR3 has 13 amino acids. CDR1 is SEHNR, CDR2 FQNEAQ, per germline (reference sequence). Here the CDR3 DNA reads TGTGCCAGCAGCCTAGCGGGGGGTAGCGAGCAGTACTTC. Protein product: CASSLAGGSEQYF.

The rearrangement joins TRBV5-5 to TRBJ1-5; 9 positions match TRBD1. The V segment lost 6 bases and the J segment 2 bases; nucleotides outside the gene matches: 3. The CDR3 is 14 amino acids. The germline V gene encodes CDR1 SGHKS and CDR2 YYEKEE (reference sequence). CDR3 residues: CASTRTGGNQPQHF. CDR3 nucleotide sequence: TGTGCCAGCACCCGGACAGGGGGCAATCAGCCCCAGCATTTT.

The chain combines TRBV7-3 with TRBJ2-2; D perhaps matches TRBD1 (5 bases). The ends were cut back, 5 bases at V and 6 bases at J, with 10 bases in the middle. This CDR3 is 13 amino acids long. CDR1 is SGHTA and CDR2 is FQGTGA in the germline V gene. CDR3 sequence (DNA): TGTGCCAGCAGCCCAGGGTGGGCCGGGGAGCTGTTTTTT. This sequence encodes CASSPGWAGELFF.

CDR3 residues: CASSPGTSRETQYF. CDR3 DNA: TGCGCCAGCAGCCCCGGGACTAGTCGAGAGACCCAGTACTTC. The chain carries TRBV5-1 and TRBJ2-5, with 8 bases fitting TRBD2. V gave up 4 bases and J gave up 4 bases; unmatched junction bases: 6. The CDR3 is 14 residues long. Germline V gene data show CDR1 as SGHRS and CDR2 as YFSETQ.

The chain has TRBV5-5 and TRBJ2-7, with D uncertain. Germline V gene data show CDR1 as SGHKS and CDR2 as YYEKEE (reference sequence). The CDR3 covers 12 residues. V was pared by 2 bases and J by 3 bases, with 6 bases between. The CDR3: CASSFIYYEQYF. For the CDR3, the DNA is TGTGCCAGCAGCTTTATTTACTACGAGCAGTACTTC.

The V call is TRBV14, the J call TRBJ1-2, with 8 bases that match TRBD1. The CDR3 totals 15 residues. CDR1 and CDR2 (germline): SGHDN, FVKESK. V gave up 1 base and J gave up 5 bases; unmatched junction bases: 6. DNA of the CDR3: TGTGCCAGCAGCCAAGCAGGGGGCCTCGTGTATGGCTACACCTTC. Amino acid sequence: CASSQAGGLVYGYTF.

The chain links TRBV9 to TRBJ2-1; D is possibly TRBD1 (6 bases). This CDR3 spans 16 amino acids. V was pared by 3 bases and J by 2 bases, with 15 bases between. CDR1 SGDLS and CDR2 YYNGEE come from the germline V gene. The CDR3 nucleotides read TGTGCCAGCAGCGAGCGAGGGACATCCCCCTACAATGAGCAGTTCTTC. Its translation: CASSERGTSPYNEQFF.

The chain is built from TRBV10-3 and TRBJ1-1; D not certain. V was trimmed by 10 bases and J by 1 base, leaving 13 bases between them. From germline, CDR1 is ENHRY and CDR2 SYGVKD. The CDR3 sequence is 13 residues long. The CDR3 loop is CATRILSNTEAFF. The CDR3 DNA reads TGTGCCACCCGCATCCTATCGAACACTGAAGCTTTCTTT.

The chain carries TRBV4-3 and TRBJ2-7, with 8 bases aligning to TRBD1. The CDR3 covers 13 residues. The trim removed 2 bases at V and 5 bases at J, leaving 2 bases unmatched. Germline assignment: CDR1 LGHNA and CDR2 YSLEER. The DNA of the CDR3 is TGCGCCAGCAGCCAACGACAGGGGAACGAGCAGTACTTC. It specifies CASSQRQGNEQYF.

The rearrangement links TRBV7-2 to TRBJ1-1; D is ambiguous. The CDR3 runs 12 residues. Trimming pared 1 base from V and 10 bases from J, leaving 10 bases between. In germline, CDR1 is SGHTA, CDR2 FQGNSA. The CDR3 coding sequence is TGTGCCAGCAGCTTAGGGTTGGGAGCAGCTTTCTTT. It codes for CASSLGLGAAFF.

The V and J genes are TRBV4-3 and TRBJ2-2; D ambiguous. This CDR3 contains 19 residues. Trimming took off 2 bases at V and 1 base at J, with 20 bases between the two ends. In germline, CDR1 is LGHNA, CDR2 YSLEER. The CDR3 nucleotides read TGCGCCAGCAGCCAACCCCAGTCCGGGTTGAGTAAGAACACCGGGGAGCTGTTTTTT. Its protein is CASSQPQSGLSKNTGELFF.

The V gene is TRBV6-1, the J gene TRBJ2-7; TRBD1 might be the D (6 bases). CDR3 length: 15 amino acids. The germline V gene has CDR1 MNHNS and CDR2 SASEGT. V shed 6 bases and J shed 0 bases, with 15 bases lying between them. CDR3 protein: CASRETGTSSYEQYF. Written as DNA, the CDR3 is TGTGCCAGCAGGGAAACAGGGACAAGCTCCTACGAGCAGTACTTC.

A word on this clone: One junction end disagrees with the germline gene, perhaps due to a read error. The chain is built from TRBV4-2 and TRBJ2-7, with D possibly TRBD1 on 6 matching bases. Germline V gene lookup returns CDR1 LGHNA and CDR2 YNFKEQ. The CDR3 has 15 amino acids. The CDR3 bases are TGTGCCAGCGGCCAAGATTCCCTACAGGGCGACGAGCAGTACTTC. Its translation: CASGQDSLQGDEQYF.

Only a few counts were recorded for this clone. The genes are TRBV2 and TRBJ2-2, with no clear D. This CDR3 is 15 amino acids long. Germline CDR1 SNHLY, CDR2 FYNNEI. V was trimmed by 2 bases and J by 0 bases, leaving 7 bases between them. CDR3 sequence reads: CASSEISPNTGELFF. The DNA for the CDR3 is TGTGCCAGCAGTGAAATTTCTCCGAACACCGGGGAGCTGTTTTTT.